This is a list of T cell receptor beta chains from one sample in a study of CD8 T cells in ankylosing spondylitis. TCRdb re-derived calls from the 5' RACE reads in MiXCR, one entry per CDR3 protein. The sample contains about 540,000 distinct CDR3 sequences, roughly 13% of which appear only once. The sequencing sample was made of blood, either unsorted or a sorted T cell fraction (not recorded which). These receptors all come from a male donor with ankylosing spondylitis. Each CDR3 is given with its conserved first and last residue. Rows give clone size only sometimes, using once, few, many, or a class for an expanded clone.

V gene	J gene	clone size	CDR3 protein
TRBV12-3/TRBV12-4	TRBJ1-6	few	CASSLGHYYNSPLHF
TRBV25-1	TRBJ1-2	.	CASSSGNYSYTF
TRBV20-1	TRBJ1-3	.	CSVTQGHSGNTIYF
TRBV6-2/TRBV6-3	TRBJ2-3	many	CASSFGTSGDTQYF
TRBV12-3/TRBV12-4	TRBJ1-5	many	CASSLSPGDQPQHF
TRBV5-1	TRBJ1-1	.	CASAPTRGASEAFF
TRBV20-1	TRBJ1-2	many	CSADTPNYGYTF
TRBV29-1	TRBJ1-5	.	CSVGGSDQPQHF
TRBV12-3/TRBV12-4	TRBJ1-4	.	CASSLLRSSEKLFF
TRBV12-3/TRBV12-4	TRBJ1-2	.	CASRLGFYDGYTF
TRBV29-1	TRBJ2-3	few	CSVLERVQGGGTDTQYF
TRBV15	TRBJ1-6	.	CATSTRDSSYSPLHF
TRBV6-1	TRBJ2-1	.	CASSGPRRELNNEQFF
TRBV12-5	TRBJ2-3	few	CASGGPDSTDTQYF
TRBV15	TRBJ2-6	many	CATSRGRTRPGANVLTF
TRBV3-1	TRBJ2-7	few	CASSHNPGPYTYGQYF
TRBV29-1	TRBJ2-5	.	CSVPGQGETQYF
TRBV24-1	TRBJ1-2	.	CATSEDGHGYTF
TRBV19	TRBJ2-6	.	CASSPRAPLSGANVLTF
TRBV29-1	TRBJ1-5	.	CRISWDRDKWDSNQPQHF
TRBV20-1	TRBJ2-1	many	CSARSRTGPNEQFF
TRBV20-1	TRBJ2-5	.	CSARGLGETQYF
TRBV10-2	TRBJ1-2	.	CASSEGWDYGYTF
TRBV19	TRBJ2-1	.	CASGSGRSYNEQFF
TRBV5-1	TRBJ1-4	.	CASSSGQGGEKLFF
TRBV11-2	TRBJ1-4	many	CASSLTSWTNEKLFF
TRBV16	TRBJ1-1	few	CASSRTAFMNTEAFF
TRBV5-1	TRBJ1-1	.	CASSSTGAHTEAFF
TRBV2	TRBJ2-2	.	CAIATGNTGELFF
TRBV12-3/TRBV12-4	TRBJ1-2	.	CASTPLGVYGYTF
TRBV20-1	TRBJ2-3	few	CSARTGLATADTQYF
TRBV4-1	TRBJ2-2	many	CASSQVGDRGQDTGELFF
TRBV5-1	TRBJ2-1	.	CASSLEENGRSSYNEQFF
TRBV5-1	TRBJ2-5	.	CASSWTSGSRETQYF
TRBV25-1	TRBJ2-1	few	CASSELLMGGRGEQFF
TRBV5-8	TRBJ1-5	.	CASSASYQPQHF
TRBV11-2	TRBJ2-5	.	CASSWTGKQETQYF
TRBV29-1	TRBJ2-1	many	CSVEVDGRAVNEQFF
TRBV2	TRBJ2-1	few	CAGTSGGHNEQFF
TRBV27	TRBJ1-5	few	CASSPSWDQPQHF
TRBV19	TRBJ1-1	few	CASSPIGRGMNTEAFF
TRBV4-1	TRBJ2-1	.	CASSPRVRGLTYNEQFF
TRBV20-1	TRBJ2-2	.	CSATSPGTGGNTGELFF
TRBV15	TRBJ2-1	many	CATSRDVYNEQFF
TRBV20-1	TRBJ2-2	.	CSAVTGSGELFF
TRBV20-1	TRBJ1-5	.	CSARGEPRGNQPQHF
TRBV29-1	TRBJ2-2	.	CSVVFRTALNTGELFF
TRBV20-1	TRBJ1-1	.	CSARDLSRGNTEAFF
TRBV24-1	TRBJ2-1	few	CATSDLGRDNEQFF
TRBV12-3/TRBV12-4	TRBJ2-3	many	CASRAAGGPDTQYF
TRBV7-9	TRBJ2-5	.	CASNPPGQEETQYF
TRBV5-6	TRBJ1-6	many	CASSPQGYNSPLHF
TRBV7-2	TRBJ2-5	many	CASSFLAGVETQYF